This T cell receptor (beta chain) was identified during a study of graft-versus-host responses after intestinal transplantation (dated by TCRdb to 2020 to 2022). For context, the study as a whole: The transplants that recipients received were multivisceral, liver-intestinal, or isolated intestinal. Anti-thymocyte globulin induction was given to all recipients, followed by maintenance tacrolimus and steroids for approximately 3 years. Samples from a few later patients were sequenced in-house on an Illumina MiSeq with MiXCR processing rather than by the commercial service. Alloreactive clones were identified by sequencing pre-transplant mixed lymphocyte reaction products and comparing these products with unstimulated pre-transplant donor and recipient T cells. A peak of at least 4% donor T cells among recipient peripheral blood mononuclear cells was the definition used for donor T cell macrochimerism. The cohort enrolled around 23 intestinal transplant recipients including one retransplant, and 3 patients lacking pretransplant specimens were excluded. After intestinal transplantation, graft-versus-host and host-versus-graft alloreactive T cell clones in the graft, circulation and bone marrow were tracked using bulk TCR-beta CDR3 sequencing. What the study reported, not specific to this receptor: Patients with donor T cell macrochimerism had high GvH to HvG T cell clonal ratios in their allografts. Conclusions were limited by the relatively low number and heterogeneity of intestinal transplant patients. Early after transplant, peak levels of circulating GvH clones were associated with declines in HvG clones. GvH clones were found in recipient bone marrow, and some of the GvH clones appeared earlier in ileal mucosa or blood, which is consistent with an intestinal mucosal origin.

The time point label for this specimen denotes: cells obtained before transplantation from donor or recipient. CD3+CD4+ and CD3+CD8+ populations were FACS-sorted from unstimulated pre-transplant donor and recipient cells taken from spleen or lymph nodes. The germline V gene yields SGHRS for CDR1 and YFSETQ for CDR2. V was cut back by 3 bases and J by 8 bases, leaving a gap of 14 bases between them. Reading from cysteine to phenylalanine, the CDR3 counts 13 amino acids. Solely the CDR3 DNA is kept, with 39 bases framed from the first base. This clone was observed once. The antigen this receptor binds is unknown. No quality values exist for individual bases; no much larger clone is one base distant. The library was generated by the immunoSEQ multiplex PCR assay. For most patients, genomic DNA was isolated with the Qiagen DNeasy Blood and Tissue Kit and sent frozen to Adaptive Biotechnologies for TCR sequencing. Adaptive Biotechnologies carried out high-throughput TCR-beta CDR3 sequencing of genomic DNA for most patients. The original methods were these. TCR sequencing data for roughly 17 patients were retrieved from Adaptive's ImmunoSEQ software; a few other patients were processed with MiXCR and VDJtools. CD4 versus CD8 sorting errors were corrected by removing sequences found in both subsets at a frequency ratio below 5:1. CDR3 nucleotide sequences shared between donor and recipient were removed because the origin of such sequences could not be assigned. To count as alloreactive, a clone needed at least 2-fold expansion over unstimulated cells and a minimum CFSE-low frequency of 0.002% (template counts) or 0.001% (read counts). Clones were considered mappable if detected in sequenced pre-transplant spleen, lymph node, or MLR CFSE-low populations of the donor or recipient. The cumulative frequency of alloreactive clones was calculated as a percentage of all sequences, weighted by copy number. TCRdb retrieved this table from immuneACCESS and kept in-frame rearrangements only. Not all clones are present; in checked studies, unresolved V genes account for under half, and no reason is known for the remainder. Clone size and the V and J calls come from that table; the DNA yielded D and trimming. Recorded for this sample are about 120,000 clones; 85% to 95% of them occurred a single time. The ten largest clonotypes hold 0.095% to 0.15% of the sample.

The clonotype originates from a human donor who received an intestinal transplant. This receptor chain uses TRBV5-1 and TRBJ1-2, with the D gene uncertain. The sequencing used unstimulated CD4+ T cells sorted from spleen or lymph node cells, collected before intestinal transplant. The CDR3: CASSSERAFGYTF. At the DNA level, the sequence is TGCGCCAGCAGCTCGGAGCGGGCCTTCGGCTACACCTTC. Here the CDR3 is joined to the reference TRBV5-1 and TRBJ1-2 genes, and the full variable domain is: KAGVTQTPRYLIKTRGQQVTLSCSPISGHRSVSWYQQTPGQGLQFLFEYFSETQRNKGNFPGRFSGRQFSNSRSEMNVSTLELGDSALYLCASSSERAFGYTFGSGTRLTVV.